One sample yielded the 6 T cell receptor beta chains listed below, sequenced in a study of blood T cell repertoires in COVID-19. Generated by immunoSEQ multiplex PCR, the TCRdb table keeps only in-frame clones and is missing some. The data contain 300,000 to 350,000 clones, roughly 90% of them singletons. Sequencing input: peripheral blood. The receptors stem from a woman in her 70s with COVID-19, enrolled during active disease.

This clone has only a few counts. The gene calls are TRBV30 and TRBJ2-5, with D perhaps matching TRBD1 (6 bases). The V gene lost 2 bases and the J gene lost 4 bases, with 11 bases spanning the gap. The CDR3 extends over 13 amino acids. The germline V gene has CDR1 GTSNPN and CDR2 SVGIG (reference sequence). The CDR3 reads CAWSWGLSETQYF. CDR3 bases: TGTGCCTGGAGTTGGGGGCTTTCAGAGACCCAGTACTTC.

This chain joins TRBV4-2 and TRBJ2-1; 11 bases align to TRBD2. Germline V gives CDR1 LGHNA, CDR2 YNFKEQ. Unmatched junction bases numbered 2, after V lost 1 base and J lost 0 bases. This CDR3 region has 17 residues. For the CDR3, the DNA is TGTGCCAGCAGCCAAGGACTAGCGGGGAGCTCCTACAATGAGCAGTTCTTC. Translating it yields CASSQGLAGSSYNEQFF.

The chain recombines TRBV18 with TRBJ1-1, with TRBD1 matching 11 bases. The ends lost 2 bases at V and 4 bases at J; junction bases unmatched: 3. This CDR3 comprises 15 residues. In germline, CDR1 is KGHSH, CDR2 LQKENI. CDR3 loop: CASSPIGTGGTEAFF. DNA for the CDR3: TGTGCCAGCTCACCAATCGGGACAGGGGGCACTGAAGCTTTCTTT.

The CDR3 sequence is CASSYRDSLQETQYF. CDR3 DNA: TGTGCCAGCAGTTACCGGGACTCCCTACAAGAGACCCAGTACTTC. This rearrangement joins TRBV6-2 or TRBV6-3 to TRBJ2-5, with D tentatively TRBD2 (6 bases). The CDR3 spans 15 residues. The germline V gene encodes CDR1 MNHEY and CDR2 SVGEGT. V shed 2 bases and J shed 2 bases, with 12 bases lying between them.

CDR3 region: CASEPGQGAIGNQPQHF. CDR3 in DNA: TGCGCCAGCGAACCAGGACAGGGGGCTATTGGCAATCAGCCCCAGCATTTT. The chain combines TRBV5-1 with TRBJ1-5; 11 nucleotides agree with TRBD1. CDR1 is SGHRS, CDR2 YFSETQ, per germline. The CDR3 extends over 17 amino acids. Trimming cost V 7 bases and J 2 bases; bases outside gene matches: 11.

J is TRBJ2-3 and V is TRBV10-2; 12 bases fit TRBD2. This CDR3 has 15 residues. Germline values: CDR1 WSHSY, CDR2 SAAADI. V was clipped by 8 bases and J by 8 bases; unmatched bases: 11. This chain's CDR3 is CASLPGLAGWGTQYF. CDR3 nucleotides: TGCGCCAGCCTACCGGGACTAGCGGGCTGGGGTACGCAGTATTTT.